One and the same sample provided the 20 T cell receptor beta chains below, sequenced in a study of CD8 T cells in Susac syndrome (dated by TCRdb to about 2019). Libraries came from the immunoSEQ multiplex PCR assay. RNA was extracted using the RNeasy kit, and roughly 0.45 to 1 microgram was reverse transcribed with random hexamers. The public reads were reanalyzed by TCRdb: fastp trimming at Q25, MiXCR alignment, in-frame beta chains only. Rows with one shared CDR3 protein collapse into an entry with the most common genes and DNA. This sample is represented by some 140,000 distinct CDR3 sequences; approximately 89% of them were singletons. In total, the top ten clones hold around 0.22% of the sample. Material: CD8+ T cells from PBMCs. The receptors stem from a human donor with multiple sclerosis.

This chain joins TRBV7-9 and TRBJ2-3; D unclear. V was trimmed by 5 bases and J by 0 bases, leaving 6 bases between them. Germline CDR1 reads SEHNR; CDR2 reads FQNEAQ (reference sequence). The CDR3 contains 13 residues. CDR3 in DNA: TGTGCCAGCAGCCCCAATAGCACAGATACGCAGTATTTT. It encodes CASSPNSTDTQYF.

This rearrangement joins TRBV29-1 to TRBJ1-4; no firm D call. The CDR3 sequence is 12 residues long. Germline V gene data show CDR1 as SQVTM and CDR2 as ANQGSEA. Deletions cut 4 bases from V and 4 bases from J, with 7 bases between. CDR3 in amino acids: CSVVSYNEKLFF. CDR3 nucleotide sequence: TGCAGCGTTGTTAGCTATAATGAAAAACTGTTTTTT.

This clonotype was seen only once. The CDR3 coding sequence is TGTGCCAGCAGCCATTATCAGGACATTCAGTACTTC. Translated, it gives CASSHYQDIQYF. This chain joins TRBV5-4 and TRBJ2-4; D not resolved. In germline, CDR1 is SGHNT, CDR2 YYREEE (reference sequence). CDR3 length equals 12 residues. Trimming stripped 4 bases from V and 8 bases from J, with 10 bases between.

The chain carries TRBV30 and TRBJ2-7; perhaps TRBD2 as D (7 bases). V lost 1 base and J lost 5, with 15 bases in between. This CDR3 contains 14 residues. In germline, CDR1 is GTSNPN, CDR2 SVGIG (reference sequence). The CDR3 DNA reads TGTGCCTGGAGTGGTGGCGCGGGGGCCAACGAGCAGTACTTC. This codes for CAWSGGAGANEQYF.

This clonotype was found a few times. As DNA, the CDR3 is TGCGCCAGCAGCCAAGACAGAGGTAACGAGCAGTACTTC. Amino acid sequence: CASSQDRGNEQYF. The chain is built from TRBV4-3 and TRBJ2-7; D is uncertain. Per the germline V gene, CDR1 is LGHNA and CDR2 is YSLEER. The V and J ends lost 0 bases and 5 bases respectively, with 8 bases between them. The CDR3 has 13 residues.

The rearrangement links TRBV29-1 to TRBJ2-7; TRBD2 might be the D (6 bases). Trimming removed 1 base from V and 3 bases from J, with 25 bases in between. The germline V gene encodes CDR1 SQVTM and CDR2 ANQGSEA. The CDR3 sequence is 18 residues long. The CDR3, as DNA: TGCAGCGTTGAAGGGAGGGGTCGAGGTTCCCAGGGTGGCTACGAGCAGTACTTC. Its protein product is CSVEGRGRGSQGGYEQYF.

In this sample, this clonotype turned up once. The chain is built from TRBV4-3 and TRBJ2-1, with D perhaps TRBD1 or TRBD2 (5 bases each). CDR1 is LGHNA and CDR2 is YSLEER in the germline V gene. The germline V and J ends were trimmed by 1 base and 8 bases, with 9 bases remaining between them. The CDR3 is 13 amino acids. For the CDR3, the DNA is TGCGCCAGCAGCCAAGGGGGGTTTGATGAGCAGTTCTTC. This translates into CASSQGGFDEQFF.

The chain links TRBV7-9 to TRBJ1-4; 8 bases are a match to TRBD1. The CDR3 is 14 residues long. V lost 4 bases and J lost 8; bases outside the gene matches: 6. Germline CDR1 and CDR2: SEHNR and FQNEAQ (reference sequence). CDR3 protein: CASSWGQEEEKLFF. The DNA for the CDR3 is TGTGCCAGCAGCTGGGGACAGGAGGAGGAAAAACTGTTTTTT.

The chain carries TRBV5-1 and TRBJ1-2; 9 nucleotides match TRBD1. J was trimmed by 6 bases and V by 3 bases; bases with no gene match: 12. The CDR3 has 16 residues. Per the germline V gene, CDR1 is SGHRS and CDR2 is YFSETQ. The CDR3 region has the DNA TGCGCCAGCAGCTACCCTTCGGACAGGGGATGGAATGGCTACACCTTC. It is translated as CASSYPSDRGWNGYTF.

In its sample, this clonotype was seen once. The chain joins TRBV19 to TRBJ1-2, with D possibly being TRBD1 (5 bases). Germline V lookup: CDR1 LNHDA, CDR2 SQIVND (reference sequence). This CDR3 has 14 amino acids. V was pared by 4 bases and J by 7 bases, with 16 bases between. CDR3 in DNA: TGTGCCAGTAGTACGCGGGGCATTTTCTTTGGCTACACCTTC. Amino acids: CASSTRGIFFGYTF.

This clonotype was found once. The V and J genes are TRBV13 and TRBJ1-2; no definite D call. Trimming took 8 bases from V and 1 from J, leaving 11 bases between them. The V gene's germline CDR1 is PRHDT and CDR2 FYEKMQ (reference sequence). The CDR3 is 13 amino acids. The DNA for the CDR3 is TGTGCCAGCTCCCTCTTGAGTAACTATGGCTACACCTTC. Translation: CASSLLSNYGYTF.

The chain combines TRBV5-5 with TRBJ1-5; 9 nucleotides match TRBD1. Germline CDR1 is SGHKS and CDR2 is YYEKEE (reference sequence). This CDR3 region has 15 residues. V trimming: 7 bases; J trimming: 7 bases; junction bases outside the gene matches: 12. CDR3 nucleotide sequence: TGTGCCAGCCACCCCGGGACAGGGTCTAGCCAGCCCCAGCATTTT. The encoded protein is CASHPGTGSSQPQHF.

Written as DNA, the CDR3 is TGTGCCAGCAGTAGAGCAGGTTGGGGCACTGAAGCTTTCTTT. Residues: CASSRAGWGTEAFF. The chain joins TRBV27 to TRBJ1-1; no clear D. The CDR3 is 14 residues long. The V end was cut by 5 bases, the J end by 4 bases, with 14 bases between. The germline V gene has CDR1 MNHEY and CDR2 SMNVEV (reference sequence).

The chain couples TRBV9 to TRBJ2-7, with a weak D call TRBD1 (6 bases). The CDR3 contains 14 residues. V lost 5 bases and J 4 bases, leaving 16 bases between the germline ends. Germline CDR1 and CDR2: SGDLS and YYNGEE. The DNA of the CDR3 is TGTGCCAGCAGTATAGGGGGAGCTGGGTACGAGCAGTACTTC. As protein: CASSIGGAGYEQYF.

This clonotype counts as medium-sized. The V gene is TRBV6-2 or TRBV6-3, the J gene TRBJ2-2; D unresolved. This CDR3 is built from 15 residues. V was clipped by 5 bases and J by 4 bases, with 14 bases between them. Per germline, CDR1 MNHEY and CDR2 SVGEGT. The CDR3 DNA is TGTGCCAGCAGTCCCCTTGAGCTATTCACCGGGGAGCTGTTTTTT. Residues: CASSPLELFTGELFF.

J is TRBJ2-7 and V is TRBV20-1; 10 nucleotides align to TRBD2. The junction had 15 bases not matched to a gene; V was cut back by 6 bases and J by 7 bases. This CDR3 has 15 amino acids. In germline, CDR1 is DFQATT, CDR2 SNEGSKA (reference sequence). The CDR3 DNA sequence: TGCAGTGCGTTCGTCCCGGGACTAGCGTCCAGGGAGCAGTACTTC. Its protein is CSAFVPGLASREQYF.

In nucleotides, the CDR3 is TGCGCCAGCAGCCAAGACGCCACTTGGACAGAAACCTTTAACTATGGCTACACCTTC. It yields the protein CASSQDATWTETFNYGYTF. This chain links TRBV4-1 with TRBJ1-2; perhaps TRBD1 as D (6 bases). Germline V gene sequence: CDR1 MGHRA, CDR2 YSYEKL. The CDR3 length is 19 residues. V lost 0 bases and J 1 base, leaving 21 bases between the germline ends.

V usage is TRBV20-1 and J usage is TRBJ2-1, with 8 bases aligning to TRBD2. V was clipped by 2 bases and J by 8 bases; unmatched bases: 11. The CDR3 consists of 15 residues. Germline V CDR1 and CDR2: DFQATT, SNEGSKA (reference sequence). CDR3 loop: CSARIPLAVGYEQFF. Written as DNA, the CDR3 is TGCAGTGCTAGAATCCCACTAGCGGTAGGGTATGAGCAGTTCTTC.

The V call is TRBV20-1, the J call TRBJ1-5; 7 bases match TRBD1. The CDR3 totals 14 residues. V lost 5 bases, J lost 0 bases, and 4 bases stayed unmatched. Germline V CDR1 and CDR2: DFQATT, SNEGSKA (reference sequence). Here the CDR3 reads CSAWGQYSNQPQHF. CDR3 nucleotide sequence: TGCAGTGCTTGGGGACAGTATAGCAATCAGCCCCAGCATTTT.

The chain couples TRBV4-3 to TRBJ2-3; D unresolved. The CDR3 is 13 amino acids. Germline CDR1 and CDR2: LGHNA and YSLEER. Trimming pared 3 bases from V and 2 bases from J, leaving 6 bases between. CDR3 bases: TGCGCCAGCAGCCAGAAACTCACAGATACGCAGTATTTT. Translated, it gives CASSQKLTDTQYF.